This T cell receptor (beta chain) was observed in a study of T cell repertoires in cytomegalovirus infection. Study information: Newly reported HLA-C-restricted and thoroughly characterized HLA-B-restricted CMV epitopes were employed. From public TCR beta signatures came an indication of both CMV infection and matching HLA type.

This clonotype was seen a few times. Its cognate antigen is unknown. Notes on the study in general: HLA-C-restricted TCR beta clonotypes specific for CMV led the ex vivo response.

TCRdb analysed the reads with MiXCR anew, one entry per CDR3 protein. Of tens of thousands of distinct CDR3 sequences detected, roughly 19% appear once; the ten largest clones hold roughly 50%. V was clipped by 6 bases and J by 2 bases, with 7 bases between them. The CDR3 extends over 12 amino acids. Sequenced material: CD8+ T cells from cultured PBMCs, taken from culture after CMV antigen stimulation. The TCR comes from a human donor in good health (CMV status not recorded). Some clones in this sample may be carry-over from other donors' samples. The chain joins TRBV12-3 or TRBV12-4 to TRBJ1-2; a weak D match, TRBD1 (6 bases). In DNA form, the CDR3 reads TGTGCCAGCAGCACAGGGAACTATGGCTACACCTTC. This gives the protein CASSTGNYGYTF.